These 6 T cell receptor beta chains were sequenced from one sample in a study of blood T cell repertoires in COVID-19. This table comes from immunoSEQ multiplex PCR, and its TCRdb copy is limited to in-frame clones, with some not included. The data hold roughly 230,000 clones, with over 70% observed a single time. The sample comprised peripheral blood. All receptors come from a man between 40 and 49 years old with active or convalescent COVID-19.

The V and J genes are TRBV18 and TRBJ1-4; 9 positions agree with TRBD1. Germline trimming cut 3 bases from V and 0 bases from J; bases unmatched to any gene: 8. This CDR3 contains 18 residues. Germline V gives CDR1 KGHSH, CDR2 LQKENI. The CDR3 is CASSPRGQGPATNEKLFF. The CDR3 nucleotides are TGTGCCAGCTCACCGCGGGGACAGGGCCCTGCAACTAATGAAAAACTGTTTTTT.

The rearrangement links TRBV24-1 to TRBJ1-2; TRBD1 agrees at 10 bases. The CDR3 spans 15 residues. The V and J ends lost 3 bases and 8 bases, in that order; junction bases with no gene match: 8. CDR1 and CDR2 (germline): KGHDR, SFDVKD. The CDR3 nucleotides are TGTGCCACCAGTGATACGTGGGACAGGGGAGGCGGCTACACCTTC. It codes for CATSDTWDRGGGYTF.

The chain joins TRBV6-5 to TRBJ1-1; 9 bases line up with TRBD1. Germline-derived CDR1 and CDR2 are MNHEY and SVGAGI. V shed 8 bases, J shed 10 bases, and the junction held 11 bases outside the gene matches. CDR3 length equals 13 residues. The CDR3 nucleotides are TGTGCCAGCGGCGACCGACAGGGGGTTTCAGCTTTCTTT. It translates to CASGDRQGVSAFF.

The CDR3 sequence is CASSLISLGGYNVGYTF. For the CDR3, the DNA is TGTGCCAGCAGTTTGATTTCGTTGGGAGGGTACAACGTTGGCTACACCTTC. This chain uses TRBV28 with TRBJ1-2; D is ambiguous. The germline gives CDR1 MDHEN, CDR2 SYDVKM. CDR3 size: 17 residues. V shed 3 bases and J shed 7 bases, with 24 bases lying between them.

V gene TRBV2 combines with J gene TRBJ1-3, with D possibly being TRBD1 (6 bases). The CDR3 consists of 14 residues. V lost 8 bases and J 4 bases, leaving 15 bases between the germline ends. The germline CDR1 and CDR2 sequences are SNHLY and FYNNEI. DNA of the CDR3: TGTGCCAGCTCGATAGGGGACACAGGAAACACCATATATTTT. Its protein is CASSIGDTGNTIYF.

This rearrangement joins TRBV11-3 to TRBJ2-2, with no clear D. The CDR3 runs 13 residues. Deletions cut 5 bases from V and 6 bases from J, with 10 bases between. Germline V lookup: CDR1 SGHNT, CDR2 YENEEA. DNA of the CDR3: TGTGCCAGCAGCCATCTAAGCCCCGGGGAGCTGTTTTTT. Translating it yields CASSHLSPGELFF.